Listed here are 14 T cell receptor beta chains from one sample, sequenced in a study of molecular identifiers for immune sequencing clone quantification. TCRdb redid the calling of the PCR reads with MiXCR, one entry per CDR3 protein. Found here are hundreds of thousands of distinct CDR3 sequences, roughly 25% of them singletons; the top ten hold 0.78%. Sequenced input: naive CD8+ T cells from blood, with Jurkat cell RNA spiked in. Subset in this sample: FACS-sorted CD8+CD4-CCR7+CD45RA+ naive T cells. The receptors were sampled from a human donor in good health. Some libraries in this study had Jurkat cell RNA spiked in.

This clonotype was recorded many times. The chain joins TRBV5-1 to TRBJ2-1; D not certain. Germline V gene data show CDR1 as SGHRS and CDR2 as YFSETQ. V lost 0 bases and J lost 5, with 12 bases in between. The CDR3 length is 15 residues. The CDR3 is CASSLGVYINNEQFF. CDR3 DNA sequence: TGCGCCAGCAGCTTGGGGGTGTACATAAACAATGAGCAGTTCTTC.

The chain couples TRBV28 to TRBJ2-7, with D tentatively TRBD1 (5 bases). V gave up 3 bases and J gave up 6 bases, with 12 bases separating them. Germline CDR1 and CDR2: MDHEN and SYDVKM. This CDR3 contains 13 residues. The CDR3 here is CASSFSQVGEQYF. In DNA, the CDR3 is TGTGCCAGCAGTTTCTCACAGGTGGGCGAGCAGTACTTC.

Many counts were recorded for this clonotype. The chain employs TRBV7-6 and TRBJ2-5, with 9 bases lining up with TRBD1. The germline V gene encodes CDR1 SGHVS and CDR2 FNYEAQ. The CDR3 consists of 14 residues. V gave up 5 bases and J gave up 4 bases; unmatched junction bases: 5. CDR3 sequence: CASSQTGGRETQYF. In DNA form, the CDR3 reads TGTGCCAGCAGCCAGACAGGGGGTCGAGAGACCCAGTACTTC.

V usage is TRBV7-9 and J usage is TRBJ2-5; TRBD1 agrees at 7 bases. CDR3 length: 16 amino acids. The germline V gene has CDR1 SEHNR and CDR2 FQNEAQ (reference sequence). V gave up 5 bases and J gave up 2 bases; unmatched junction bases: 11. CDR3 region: CASSITPGTAQETQYF. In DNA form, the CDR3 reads TGTGCCAGCAGCATAACTCCCGGGACAGCTCAAGAGACCCAGTACTTC.

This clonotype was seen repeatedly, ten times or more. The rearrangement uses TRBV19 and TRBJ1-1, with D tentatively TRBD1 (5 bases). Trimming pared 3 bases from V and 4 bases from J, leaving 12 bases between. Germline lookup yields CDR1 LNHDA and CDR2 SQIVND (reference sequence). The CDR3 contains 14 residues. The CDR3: CASSIGGFATEAFF. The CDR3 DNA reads TGTGCCAGTAGTATTGGGGGATTTGCCACTGAAGCTTTCTTT.

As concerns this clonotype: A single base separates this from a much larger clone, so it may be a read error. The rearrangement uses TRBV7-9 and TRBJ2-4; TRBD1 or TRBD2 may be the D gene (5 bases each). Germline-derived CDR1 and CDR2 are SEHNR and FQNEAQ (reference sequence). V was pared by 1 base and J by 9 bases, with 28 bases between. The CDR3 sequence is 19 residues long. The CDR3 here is CASSLGLLRGRTPEGIQYF. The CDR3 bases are TGTGCCAGCAGCTTAGGGCTCTTGAGGGGCCGTACCCCTGAGGGCATTCAGTACTTC.

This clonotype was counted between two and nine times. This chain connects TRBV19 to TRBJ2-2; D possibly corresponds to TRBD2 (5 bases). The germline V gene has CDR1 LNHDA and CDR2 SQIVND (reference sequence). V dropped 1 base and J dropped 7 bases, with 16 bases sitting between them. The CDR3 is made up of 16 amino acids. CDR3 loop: CASSIVLIWSGGELFF. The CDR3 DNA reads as TGTGCCAGTAGTATAGTGTTAATTTGGAGCGGCGGGGAGCTGTTTTTT. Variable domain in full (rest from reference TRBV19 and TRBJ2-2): DGGITQSPKYLFRKEGQNVTLSCEQNLNHDAMYWYRQDPGQGLRLIYYSQIVNDFQKGDIAEGYSVSREKKESFPLTVTSAQKNPTAFYLCASSIVLIWSGGELFFGEGSRLTVL.

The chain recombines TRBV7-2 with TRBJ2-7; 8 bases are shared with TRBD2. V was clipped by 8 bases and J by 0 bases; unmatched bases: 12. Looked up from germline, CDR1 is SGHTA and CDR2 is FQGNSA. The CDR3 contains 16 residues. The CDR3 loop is CASGLLGGTSSYEQYF. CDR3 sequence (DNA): TGTGCCAGCGGCCTACTGGGCGGGACTAGCTCCTACGAGCAGTACTTC.

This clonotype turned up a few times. CDR3 protein: CASKRDNSYEQYF. The CDR3 DNA reads as TGTGCCAGCAAACGTGACAACTCCTACGAGCAGTACTTC. This chain uses TRBV6-1 with TRBJ2-7; D unclear. This CDR3 is 13 amino acids long. Germline V gives CDR1 MNHNS, CDR2 SASEGT. The V and J ends lost 7 bases and 0 bases respectively, with 10 bases between them.

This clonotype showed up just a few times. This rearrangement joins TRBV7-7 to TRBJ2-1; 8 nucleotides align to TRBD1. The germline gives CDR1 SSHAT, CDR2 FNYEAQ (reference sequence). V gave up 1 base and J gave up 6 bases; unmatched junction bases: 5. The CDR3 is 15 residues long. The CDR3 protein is CASSLGTGLANEQFF. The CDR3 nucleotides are TGTGCCAGCAGCTTAGGGACAGGGTTAGCCAATGAGCAGTTCTTC.

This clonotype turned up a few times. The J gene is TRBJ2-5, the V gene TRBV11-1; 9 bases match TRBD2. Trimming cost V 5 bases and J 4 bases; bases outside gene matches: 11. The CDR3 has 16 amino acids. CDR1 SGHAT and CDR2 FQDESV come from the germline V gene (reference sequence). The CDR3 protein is CASSPRLAEEGETQYF. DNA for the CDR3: TGTGCCAGCAGCCCTCGACTAGCGGAGGAGGGAGAGACCCAGTACTTC.

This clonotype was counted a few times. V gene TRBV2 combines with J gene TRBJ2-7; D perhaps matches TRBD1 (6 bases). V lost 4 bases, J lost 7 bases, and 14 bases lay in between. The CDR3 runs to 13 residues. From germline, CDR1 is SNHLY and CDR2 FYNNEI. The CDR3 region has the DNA TGTGCCAGCAGTGTCCAGGGGTCGGAGGAGCAGTACTTC. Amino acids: CASSVQGSEEQYF.

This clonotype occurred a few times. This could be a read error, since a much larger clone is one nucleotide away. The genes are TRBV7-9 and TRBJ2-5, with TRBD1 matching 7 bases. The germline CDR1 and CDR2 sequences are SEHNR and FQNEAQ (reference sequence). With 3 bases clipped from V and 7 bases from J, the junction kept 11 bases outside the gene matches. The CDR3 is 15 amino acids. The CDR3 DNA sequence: TGTGCCAGCAGCTTGGATGGACAGGCAGAAGCGACCCAGTACTTC. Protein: CASSLDGQAEATQYF.

The DNA of the CDR3 is TGCGCCAGCAGCCAAGACAGGAGCGAAAAACTGTTTTTT. This translates into CASSQDRSEKLFF. The chain joins TRBV4-3 to TRBJ1-4; D remains ambiguous. This CDR3 comprises 13 residues. CDR1 LGHNA and CDR2 YSLEER come from the germline V gene. V lost 0 bases, J lost 8 bases, and 7 bases lay in between.